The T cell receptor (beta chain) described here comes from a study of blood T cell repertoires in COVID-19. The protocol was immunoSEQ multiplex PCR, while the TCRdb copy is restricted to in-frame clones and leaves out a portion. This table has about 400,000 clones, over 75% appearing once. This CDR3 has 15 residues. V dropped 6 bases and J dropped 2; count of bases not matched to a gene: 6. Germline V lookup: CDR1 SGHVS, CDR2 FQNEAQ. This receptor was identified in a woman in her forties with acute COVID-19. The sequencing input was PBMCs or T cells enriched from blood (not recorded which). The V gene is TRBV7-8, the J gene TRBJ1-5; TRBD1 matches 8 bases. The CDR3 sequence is CASSPKQGGNQPQHF. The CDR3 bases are TGTGCCAGCAGTCCTAAACAGGGGGGCAATCAGCCCCAGCATTTT.